This paragraph covers one TCR beta chain sequence. This entry comes from a study of PD-L1 blockade in urothelial cancer. Study background: Beginning in about 2014, patients received atezolizumab, given as 1,200 mg intravenously every 3 weeks. The study recovered a median of roughly 150,000 T cells per blood sample.

Indicated time point: pretreatment peripheral blood. Spiking each PCR with synthetic TCR analog templates was performed. Profiling relied on immunoSEQ multiplex PCR, and the TCRdb table lists in-frame clones only, not all of them. The sample consists of about 55,000 clones, around 74% of them appearing once. V gave up 0 bases and J gave up 3 bases, with 9 bases separating them. CDR3 size: 15 residues. The germline V gene encodes CDR1 SGHRS and CDR2 YFSETQ. The J gene is TRBJ2-2, the V gene TRBV5-1; D might be TRBD2 (5 bases). Sequencing used PBMCs, obtained around atezolizumab (anti-PD-L1) treatment. The sequence was collected from a man between 65 and 79 years old with urothelial cancer. The CDR3 is CASSLERVDTGELFF. The CDR3 nucleotides are TGCGCCAGCAGCTTGGAGAGGGTGGACACCGGGGAGCTGTTTTTT.